These 28 T cell receptor beta chains originate from one sample sequenced in a study of CD8 T cells in Susac syndrome. Random hexamers were used to reverse transcribe the RNA input (about 0.45 to 1 ug). TCRdb fed the immunoSEQ multiplex PCR reads into MiXCR, producing one record per CDR3 protein. The sample shows more than 70,000 distinct CDR3 sequences, about 93% of them seen only once. The sample taken for sequencing was CD8+ T cells from PBMCs. These TCRs come from a human donor in good health.

The chain links TRBV5-6 to TRBJ2-7; 13 positions match TRBD2. Germline-derived CDR1 and CDR2 are SGHDT and YYEEEE. The CDR3 is 15 residues long. The V segment lost 2 bases and the J segment 6 bases; nucleotides outside the gene matches: 5. The DNA for the CDR3 is TGTGCCAGCAGCTTTGGACTAGCGGGGGTCGGCGAGCAGTACTTC. Amino acids: CASSFGLAGVGEQYF.

The chain employs TRBV20-1 and TRBJ2-3; TRBD2 matches 7 bases. Germline V lookup: CDR1 DFQATT, CDR2 SNEGSKA (reference sequence). The CDR3 sequence is 16 residues long. The ends lost 0 bases at V and 2 bases at J; junction bases unmatched: 8. CDR3 sequence (DNA): TGCAGTGCTAGAGAACCCAGTCGGGGGGTCACAGATACGCAGTATTTT. Translating it yields CSAREPSRGVTDTQYF.

The chain couples TRBV9 to TRBJ2-7; TRBD2 might be the D (6 bases). V lost 7 bases to trimming and J lost 3 bases, with 17 bases between them. The CDR3 has 14 amino acids. Germline CDR1 SGDLS, CDR2 YYNGEE. The CDR3 region has the DNA TGTGCCAGCGGCGGGGAGAATGCTTACTACGAGCAGTACTTC. It codes for CASGGENAYYEQYF.

The CDR3 DNA sequence: TGTGCCAGCAGAGTGGGCGGCACTGAAGCTTTCTTT. As protein: CASRVGGTEAFF. The gene calls are TRBV19 and TRBJ1-1; the D is unclear. Germline V gene lookup returns CDR1 LNHDA and CDR2 SQIVND (reference sequence). This CDR3 spans 12 amino acids. The V end was cut by 9 bases, the J end by 4 bases, with 12 bases between.

The chain links TRBV15 to TRBJ2-7, with 9 bases identical to TRBD1. With 5 bases clipped from V and 5 bases from J, the junction kept 7 bases outside the gene matches. Germline loops: CDR1 LNHNV, CDR2 YYDKDF (reference sequence). This CDR3 has 14 amino acids. The CDR3 DNA follows: TGTGCCACCAGCCGGACCGGGACAGGGCACGAGCAGTACTTC. Translation: CATSRTGTGHEQYF.

This clonotype was seen only once. This rearrangement joins TRBV20-1 to TRBJ2-4; possibly TRBD2 for D (5 bases). This CDR3 contains 13 residues. CDR1 is DFQATT, CDR2 SNEGSKA, per germline (reference sequence). The DNA for the CDR3 is TGCAGGGCCCGGGATCTAGCCAAAAACATTCAGTACTTC. It codes for CRARDLAKNIQYF.

V usage is TRBV4-1 and J usage is TRBJ2-5, with a possible D match to TRBD1 (6 bases). The CDR3 extends over 15 amino acids. From germline, CDR1 is MGHRA and CDR2 YSYEKL. The V end lost 4 bases, the J end lost 1 base, and 13 bases lay between the germline ends. The CDR3 bases are TGCGCCAGCAGCCGAGAGGACAGAATCCAAGAGACCCAGTACTTC. It is translated as CASSREDRIQETQYF.

This chain links TRBV5-1 with TRBJ2-3; D not certain. V was cut by 0 bases and J by 3 bases, with 11 bases left in between. Germline CDR1 SGHRS, CDR2 YFSETQ. The CDR3 has 15 residues. The CDR3 DNA is TGCGCCAGCAGCTTGGCGATATCTGGAACAGATACGCAGTATTTT. Translation gives CASSLAISGTDTQYF.

The CDR3 sequence is CASSAQGRVNSPLHF. CDR3 DNA sequence: TGTGCCAGCAGCGCCCAGGGACGGGTTAATTCACCCCTCCACTTT. The chain combines TRBV9 with TRBJ1-6; tentative D call: TRBD1 (5 bases). The CDR3 is made up of 15 amino acids. Trimming stripped 3 bases from V and 6 bases from J, with 13 bases between. From germline, CDR1 is SGDLS and CDR2 YYNGEE.

The rearrangement joins TRBV2 to TRBJ1-4; 9 bases fit TRBD1. Germline-derived CDR1 and CDR2 are SNHLY and FYNNEI. With V trimmed by 8 bases and J by 4 bases, 5 bases remained unmatched. This CDR3 spans 14 amino acids. The CDR3: CASQDRGINEKLFF. For the CDR3, the DNA is TGTGCCAGCCAGGACAGGGGAATTAATGAAAAACTGTTTTTT.

J is TRBJ1-2 and V is TRBV9; a weak D match, TRBD1 (6 bases). Germline CDR1 and CDR2: SGDLS and YYNGEE. The germline V and J ends were trimmed by 5 bases and 2 bases, with 7 bases remaining between them. This CDR3 contains 12 residues. Here the CDR3 reads CASSGQNYGYTF. The CDR3, as DNA: TGTGCCAGCAGTGGACAGAACTATGGCTACACCTTC.

The table lists this clonotype with a count of one. The chain links TRBV7-2 to TRBJ2-7; 7 bases line up with TRBD2. The CDR3 runs to 15 residues. CDR1 and CDR2 from the germline V gene are SGHTA and FQGNSA. J was trimmed by 2 bases and V by 3 bases; bases with no gene match: 7. The DNA of the CDR3 is TGTGCCAGCAGCTTGGGAGCGGGGTTCCCCTACGAGCAGTACTTC. This translates into CASSLGAGFPYEQYF.

This clonotype was seen once. The gene calls are TRBV6-5 and TRBJ2-7, with D unresolved. The germline V and J ends were trimmed by 5 bases and 2 bases, with 10 bases remaining between them. Germline CDR1 MNHEY, CDR2 SVGAGI. The CDR3 is made up of 13 amino acids. CDR3 sequence reads: CASSTGSTYEQYF. The CDR3 DNA reads as TGTGCCAGCAGTACCGGGTCTACCTACGAGCAGTACTTC.

This clonotype appeared a few times. The chain is built from TRBV12-3 or TRBV12-4 and TRBJ1-1; D possibly corresponds to TRBD1 (5 bases). The V end lost 5 bases, the J end lost 3 bases, and 10 bases lay between the germline ends. This CDR3 contains 13 residues. The CDR3 here is CASSPRGYTEAFF. For the CDR3, the DNA is TGTGCCAGCAGTCCTCGGGGGTACACTGAAGCTTTCTTT.

The rearrangement uses TRBV9 and TRBJ2-7; the match to TRBD1 covers 7 bases. With 1 base clipped from V and 3 bases from J, the junction kept 4 bases outside the gene matches. There are 14 residues in the CDR3. CDR1 is SGDLS, CDR2 YYNGEE, per germline. The chain's CDR3 is CASSVQGEFYEQYF. The DNA of the CDR3 is TGTGCCAGCAGCGTACAGGGGGAATTCTACGAGCAGTACTTC.

The chain uses TRBV5-1 and TRBJ2-7; 7 bases are shared with TRBD1. Germline V gives CDR1 SGHRS, CDR2 YFSETQ. CDR3 length equals 15 residues. With V trimmed by 4 bases and J by 0 bases, 7 bases remained unmatched. The CDR3 bases are TGCGCCAGCAGCCCATTGGGACAGCCCTCCTACGAGCAGTACTTC. Translated: CASSPLGQPSYEQYF.

This clonotype was detected only once. The chain links TRBV4-1 to TRBJ2-2; 10 bases match TRBD1. Germline V gene lookup returns CDR1 MGHRA and CDR2 YSYEKL. CDR3 length: 16 amino acids. The V segment lost 2 bases and the J segment 6 bases; nucleotides outside the gene matches: 6. The CDR3 loop is CASSQKGQGLAGELFF. The CDR3 DNA follows: TGCGCCAGCAGCCAAAAGGGACAGGGGCTTGCCGGGGAGCTGTTTTTT.

The gene calls are TRBV29-1 and TRBJ1-1; D might be TRBD1 (5 bases). In germline, CDR1 is SQVTM, CDR2 ANQGSEA. Trimming left V 6 bases short and J 7 bases short, with 12 bases between. This CDR3 comprises 11 residues. The CDR3 is CSVPGGDEAFF. In DNA form, the CDR3 reads TGCAGCGTCCCTGGGGGAGATGAAGCTTTCTTT.

The chain is built from TRBV5-6 and TRBJ2-5; D is unresolved. From germline, CDR1 is SGHDT and CDR2 YYEEEE. V dropped 0 bases and J dropped 1 base, with 7 bases sitting between them. The CDR3 contains 14 residues. The CDR3 nucleotides are TGTGCCAGCAGCTTGGTTATACCCCAAGAGACCCAGTACTTC. This gives the protein CASSLVIPQETQYF.

The chain employs TRBV5-1 and TRBJ1-2; D might be TRBD1 (6 bases). Trimming took off 2 bases at V and 0 bases at J, with 11 bases between the two ends. CDR1 is SGHRS, CDR2 YFSETQ, per germline. The CDR3 has 15 residues. CDR3 protein: CASSLTGLANYGYTF. CDR3 coding DNA: TGCGCCAGCAGCTTAACAGGGTTAGCTAACTATGGCTACACCTTC.

The V gene is TRBV12-3 or TRBV12-4, the J gene TRBJ1-2, with D unresolved. CDR3 size: 10 residues. The germline V and J ends were trimmed by 3 bases and 5 bases, with 1 base remaining between them. CDR3 coding DNA: TGTGCCAGCAGTTTTTATGGCTACACCTTC. Translation gives CASSFYGYTF.

This clonotype was seen just once. The chain is built from TRBV20-1 and TRBJ2-3, with a possible D match to TRBD2 (6 bases). Trimming pared 0 bases from V and 9 bases from J, leaving 13 bases between. Germline values: CDR1 DFQATT, CDR2 SNEGSKA (reference sequence). The CDR3 is 13 residues long. The CDR3 DNA reads TGCAGTGCTAGAGATCCCATAGCGGAGACGCAGTATTTT. Its protein is CSARDPIAETQYF.

V gene TRBV7-6 combines with J gene TRBJ1-1, with D tentatively TRBD1 (5 bases). The CDR3 contains 15 residues. Trimming shortened V by 2 bases and J by 0 bases, and 10 bases separated the two germline ends. CDR1 SGHVS and CDR2 FNYEAQ come from the germline V gene. The CDR3 loop is CASSLNPDMNTEAFF. The DNA for the CDR3 is TGTGCCAGCAGCTTAAACCCGGACATGAACACTGAAGCTTTCTTT. Combining the CDR3 with reference TRBV7-6 and TRBJ1-1 gives the whole variable domain GAGVSQSPRYKVTKRGQDVALRCDPISGHVSLYWYRQALGQGPEFLTYFNYEAQQDKSGLPNDRFSAERPEGSISTLTIQRTEQRDSAMYRCASSLNPDMNTEAFFGQGTRLTVV.

Comments on this clonotype: The junction does not match germline at one end; this may be a read error. V gene TRBV9 combines with J gene TRBJ2-3; the D gene is possibly TRBD1 (5 bases). This CDR3 region has 11 residues. Per the germline V gene, CDR1 is SGDLS and CDR2 is YYNGEE. CDR3: CASGSDNLIHF. In nucleotides, the CDR3 is TGTGCCAGCGGATCGGACAACCTGATACATTTT.

The chain links TRBV6-1 to TRBJ1-2, with TRBD1 identical over 7 bases. Trimming at V came to 5 bases and at J to 0 bases, leaving 6 bases not matched to a gene. The CDR3 loop spans 15 amino acids. CDR1 and CDR2 from the germline V gene are MNHNS and SASEGT. CDR3 sequence: CASSSTGATNYGYTF. The CDR3 DNA follows: TGTGCCAGCAGTTCAACAGGGGCGACTAACTATGGCTACACCTTC.

This chain connects TRBV27 to TRBJ1-1; D unresolved. The CDR3 contains 13 residues. The germline gives CDR1 MNHEY, CDR2 SMNVEV (reference sequence). The V and J ends lost 3 bases and 1 base respectively, with 6 bases between them. CDR3 loop: CASSFSGNTEAFF. The DNA of the CDR3 is TGTGCCAGCAGTTTTTCAGGGAACACTGAAGCTTTCTTT.

This clonotype was seen only a few times. J is TRBJ2-6 and V is TRBV13, with D possibly matching TRBD1 (5 bases). CDR3 size: 14 residues. Trimming shortened V by 4 bases and J by 4 bases, and 8 bases separated the two germline ends. Germline lookup yields CDR1 PRHDT and CDR2 FYEKMQ (reference sequence). CDR3 in DNA: TGTGCCAGCAGCTGGGGCTCGGGGGCCAACGTCCTGACTTTC. As protein: CASSWGSGANVLTF.

The chain joins TRBV7-2 to TRBJ1-4; D is ambiguous. CDR3 length: 14 residues. Trimming removed 1 base at V and 8 bases at J, with 11 bases between. CDR1 is SGHTA, CDR2 FQGNSA, per germline. The CDR3 protein is CASSLVARGEKLFF. The CDR3 DNA reads as TGTGCCAGCAGCTTAGTTGCCCGTGGGGAAAAACTGTTTTTT. Full variable domain (remainder filled in from reference TRBV7-2 and TRBJ1-4): GAGVSQSPSNKVTEKGKDVELRCDPISGHTALYWYRQSLGQGLEFLIYFQGNSAPDKSGLPSDRFSAERTGGSVSTLTIQRTQQEDSAVYLCASSLVARGEKLFFGSGTQLSVL.